Reported below is one T cell receptor (beta chain). Its specificity is not known. These data are taken from a study of beta chain features in type 1 diabetes. Across the study: Cells sorted and examined across all samples totaled approximately 100,000,000. Study results and limitations: Patients and controls would share equally any PCR tilt toward shorter templates. When VDJ junctions were examined, type 1 diabetes patients showed fewer insertions and more deletions. A potential influence of HLA type upon TCRB rearrangement remained unresolved herein. People with Type 1 diabetes carried modestly yet significantly shorter TCRB CDR3s in all four CD4+ subsets.

The entirety of the isolated RNA underwent reverse transcription, so expressed TCRB transcripts were sequenced. This table comes from immunoSEQ multiplex PCR, and its TCRdb copy is limited to in-frame clones, with some not included. This table holds approximately 730,000 clones, 13% found once. The receptor comes from a man younger than 35 with type 1 diabetes. The sample comprised naive CD4+ T cells from blood.

The CDR3 region has the DNA TGTGCCAGCAGCGTAGGAGGGTCTAACACCGGGGAGCTGTTTTTT. This translates into CASSVGGSNTGELFF. V gene TRBV9 combines with J gene TRBJ2-2; possible D gene TRBD2, 5 bases. Trimming stripped 0 bases from V and 2 bases from J, with 8 bases between. This CDR3 is 15 amino acids long. Germline lookup yields CDR1 SGDLS and CDR2 YYNGEE. The full variable domain, rest sourced from reference TRBV9 and TRBJ2-2, is DSGVTQTPKHLITATGQRVTLRCSPRSGDLSVYWYQQSLDQGLQFLIQYYNGEERAKGNILERFSAQQFPDLHSELNLSSLELGDSALYFCASSVGGSNTGELFFGEGSRLTVL.